This T cell receptor beta chain was identified during a study of T cell changes during pregnancy in multiple sclerosis. Method: immunoSEQ multiplex PCR; TCRdb's copy keeps in-frame clones and lacks some. The data show about 110,000 clones, with more than 85% seen just once and approximately 1.5% held by the top ten. Germline V gives CDR1 SGHDN, CDR2 FVKESK. This CDR3 has 15 amino acids. With V trimmed by 6 bases and J by 6 bases, 4 bases remained unmatched. The clonotype comes from a female donor with multiple sclerosis, enrolled in a pregnancy study. This sample comprised peripheral blood, obtained in the third trimester of pregnancy. V gene TRBV14 combines with J gene TRBJ2-1; 14 positions agree with TRBD2. The CDR3 sequence: CASSRTSGRTNEQFF. The CDR3 DNA sequence: TGTGCCAGCAGTCGGACTAGCGGGAGGACCAATGAGCAGTTCTTC.